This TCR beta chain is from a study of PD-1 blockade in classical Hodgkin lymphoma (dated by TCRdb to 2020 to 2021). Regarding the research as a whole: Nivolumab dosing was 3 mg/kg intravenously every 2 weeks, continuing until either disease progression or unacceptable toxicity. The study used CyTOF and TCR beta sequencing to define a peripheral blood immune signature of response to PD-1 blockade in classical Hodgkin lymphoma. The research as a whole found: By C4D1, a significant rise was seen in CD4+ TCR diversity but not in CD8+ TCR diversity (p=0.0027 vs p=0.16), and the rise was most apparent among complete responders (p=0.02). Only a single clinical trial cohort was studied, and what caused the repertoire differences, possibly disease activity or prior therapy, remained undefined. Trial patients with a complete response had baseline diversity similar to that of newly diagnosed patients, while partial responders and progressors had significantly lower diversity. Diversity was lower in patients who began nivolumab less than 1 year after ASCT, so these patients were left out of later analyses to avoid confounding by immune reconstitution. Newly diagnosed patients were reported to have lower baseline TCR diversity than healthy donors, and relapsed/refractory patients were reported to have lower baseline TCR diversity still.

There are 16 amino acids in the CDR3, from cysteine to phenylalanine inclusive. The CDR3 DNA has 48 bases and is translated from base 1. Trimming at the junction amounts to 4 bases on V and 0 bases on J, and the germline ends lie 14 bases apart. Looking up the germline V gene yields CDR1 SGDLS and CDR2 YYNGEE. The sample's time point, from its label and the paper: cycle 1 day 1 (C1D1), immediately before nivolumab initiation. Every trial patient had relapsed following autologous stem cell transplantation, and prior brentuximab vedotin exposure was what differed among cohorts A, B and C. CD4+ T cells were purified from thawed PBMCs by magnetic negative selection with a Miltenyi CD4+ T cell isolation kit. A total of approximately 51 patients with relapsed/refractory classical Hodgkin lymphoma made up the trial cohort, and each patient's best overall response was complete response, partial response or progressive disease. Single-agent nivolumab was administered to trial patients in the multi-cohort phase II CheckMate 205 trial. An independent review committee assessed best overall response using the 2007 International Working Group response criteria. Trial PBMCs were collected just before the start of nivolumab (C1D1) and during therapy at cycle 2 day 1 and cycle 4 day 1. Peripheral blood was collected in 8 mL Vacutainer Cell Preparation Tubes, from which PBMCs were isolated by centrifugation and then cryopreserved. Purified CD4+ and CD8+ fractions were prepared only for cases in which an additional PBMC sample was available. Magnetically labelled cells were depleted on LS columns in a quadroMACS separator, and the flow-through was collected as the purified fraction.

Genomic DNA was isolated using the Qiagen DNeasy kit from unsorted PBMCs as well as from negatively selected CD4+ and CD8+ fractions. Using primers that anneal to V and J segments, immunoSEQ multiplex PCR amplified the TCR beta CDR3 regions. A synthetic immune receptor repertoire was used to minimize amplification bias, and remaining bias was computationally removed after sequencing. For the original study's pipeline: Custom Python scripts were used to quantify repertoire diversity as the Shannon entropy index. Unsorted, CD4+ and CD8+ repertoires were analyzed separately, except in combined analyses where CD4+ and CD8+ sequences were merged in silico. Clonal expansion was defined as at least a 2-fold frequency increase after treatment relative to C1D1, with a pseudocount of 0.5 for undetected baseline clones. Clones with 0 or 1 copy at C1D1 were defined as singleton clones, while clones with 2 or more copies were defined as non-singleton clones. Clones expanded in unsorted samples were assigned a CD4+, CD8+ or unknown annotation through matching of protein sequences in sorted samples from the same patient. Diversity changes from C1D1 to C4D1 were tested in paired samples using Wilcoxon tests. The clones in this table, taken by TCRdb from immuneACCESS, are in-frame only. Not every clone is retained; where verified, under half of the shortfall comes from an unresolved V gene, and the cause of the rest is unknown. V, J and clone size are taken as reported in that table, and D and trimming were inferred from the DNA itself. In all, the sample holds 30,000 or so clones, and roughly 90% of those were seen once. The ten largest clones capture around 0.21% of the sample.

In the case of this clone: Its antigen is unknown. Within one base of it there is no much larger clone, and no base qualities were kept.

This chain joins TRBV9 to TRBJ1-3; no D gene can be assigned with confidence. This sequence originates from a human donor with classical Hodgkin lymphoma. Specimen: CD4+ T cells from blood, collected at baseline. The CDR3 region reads CASSPLAEISGNTIYF. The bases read TGTGCCAGCAGCCCGCTAGCTGAAATCTCTGGAAACACCATATATTTT.